This record looks at one TCR beta chain sequence and its context. The record originates from a study of metastatic and nonmetastatic thyroid tumors. Study overall: Comparison of repertoires was carried out across blood and tumor or nodule tissue from malignant and benign thyroid patients.

TCRdb re-processed the PCR reads through MiXCR. The table includes around 14,000 clones, roughly 24% detected once. Patients underwent thyroid surgery, and none had received any treatment before it. The CDR3 length is 11 residues. V was pared by 1 base and J by 12 bases, with 9 bases between. Per the germline V gene, CDR1 is LGHDT and CDR2 is YNNKEL (reference sequence). The sequence was collected from a female donor with papillary thyroid cancer or a benign thyroid nodule (not recorded which). Some clones in this sample may be carry-over from other donors' samples. This sequence joins TRBV3-1 and TRBJ1-1; unclear D gene. What was sequenced was tumor tissue. The CDR3: CASSQAVVTFF. In nucleotides, the CDR3 is TGTGCCAGCAGCCAAGCGGTTGTGACTTTCTTT.